This T cell receptor beta chain emerged from a study of blood T cell repertoires in COVID-19. Study-level information: Acute and convalescent COVID-19 samples came from the United States, Italy and Spain. Sources were T cells, B-cell-depleted T cells, or PBMCs; the material itself was cDNA or gDNA.

Trimming left V 3 bases short and J 13 bases short, with 12 bases between. The CDR3 has 11 amino acids. The germline V gene has CDR1 DFQATT and CDR2 SNEGSKA (reference sequence). TCRdb keeps only in-frame clones here, not all; method: immunoSEQ multiplex PCR. Seen here are approximately 330,000 clones, around 91% observed once, and the top ten hold around 0.96%. It was during active infection that Seattle patients were enrolled and then longitudinally followed. The TCR was taken from a woman aged 40 to 50 with COVID-19, enrolled during active disease. The rearrangement uses TRBV20-1 and TRBJ1-4; D perhaps matches TRBD1 (5 bases). The sample comprised peripheral blood. The CDR3 loop is CSASRQPGLFF. CDR3 nucleotide sequence: TGCAGTGCTAGTCGACAGCCAGGACTGTTTTTT.